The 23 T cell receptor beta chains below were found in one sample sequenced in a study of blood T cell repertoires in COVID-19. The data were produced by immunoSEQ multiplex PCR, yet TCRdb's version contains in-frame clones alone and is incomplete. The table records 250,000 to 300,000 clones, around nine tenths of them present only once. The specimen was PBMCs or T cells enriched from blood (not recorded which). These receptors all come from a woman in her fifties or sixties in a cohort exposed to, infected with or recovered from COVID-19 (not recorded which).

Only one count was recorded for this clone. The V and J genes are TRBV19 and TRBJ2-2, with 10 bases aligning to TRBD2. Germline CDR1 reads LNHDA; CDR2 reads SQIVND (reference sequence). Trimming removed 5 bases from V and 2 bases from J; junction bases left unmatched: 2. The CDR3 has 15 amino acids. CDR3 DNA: TGTGCCAGTAGTGGACTAGCGGTCAACACCGGGGAGCTGTTTTTT. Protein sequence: CASSGLAVNTGELFF.

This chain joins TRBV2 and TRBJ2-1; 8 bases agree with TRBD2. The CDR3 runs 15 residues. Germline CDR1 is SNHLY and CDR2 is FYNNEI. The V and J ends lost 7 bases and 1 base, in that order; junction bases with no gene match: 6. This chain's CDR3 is CASTTSGSSYNEQFF. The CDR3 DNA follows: TGTGCCAGCACTACTAGCGGTTCTTCCTACAATGAGCAGTTCTTC.

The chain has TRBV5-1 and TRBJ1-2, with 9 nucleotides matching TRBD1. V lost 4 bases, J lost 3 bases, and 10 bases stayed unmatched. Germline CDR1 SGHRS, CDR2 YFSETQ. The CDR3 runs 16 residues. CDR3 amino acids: CASSIGTGTLDYGYTF. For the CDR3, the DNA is TGCGCCAGCAGCATAGGGACAGGGACGCTGGACTATGGCTACACCTTC.

The CDR3 DNA reads TGTGCCAGCAGTGAGCCCGGACAGAATTATGAAAAACTGTTTTTT. The encoded protein is CASSEPGQNYEKLFF. The genes are TRBV6-1 and TRBJ1-4; tentatively, D is TRBD1 (6 bases). The V gene lost 3 bases and the J gene lost 6 bases, with 14 bases spanning the gap. CDR3 length: 15 residues. Germline CDR1 and CDR2: MNHNS and SASEGT.

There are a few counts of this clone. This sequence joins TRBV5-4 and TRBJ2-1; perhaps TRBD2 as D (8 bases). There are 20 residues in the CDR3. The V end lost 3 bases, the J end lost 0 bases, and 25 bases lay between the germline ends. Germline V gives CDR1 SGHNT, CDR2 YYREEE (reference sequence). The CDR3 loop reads CASSSGTVGSGKSSYNEQFF. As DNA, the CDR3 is TGTGCCAGCAGCTCTGGGACAGTCGGTAGCGGGAAGAGCTCCTACAATGAGCAGTTCTTC.

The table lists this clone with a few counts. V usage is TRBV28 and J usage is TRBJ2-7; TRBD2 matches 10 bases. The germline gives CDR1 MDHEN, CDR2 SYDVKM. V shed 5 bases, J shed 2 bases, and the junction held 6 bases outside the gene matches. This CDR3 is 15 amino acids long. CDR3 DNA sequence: TGTGCCAGCAGTAGTTTGGGGACTAGCGCCTACGAGCAGTACTTC. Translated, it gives CASSSLGTSAYEQYF.

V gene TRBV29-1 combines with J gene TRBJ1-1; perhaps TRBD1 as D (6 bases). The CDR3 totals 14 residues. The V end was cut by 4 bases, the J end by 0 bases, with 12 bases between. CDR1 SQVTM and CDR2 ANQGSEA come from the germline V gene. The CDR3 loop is CSVVLGTLNTEAFF. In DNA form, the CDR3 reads TGCAGCGTTGTTCTGGGGACACTGAACACTGAAGCTTTCTTT. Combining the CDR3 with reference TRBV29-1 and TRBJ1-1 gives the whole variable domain SAVISQKPSRDICQRGTSLTIQCQVDSQVTMMFWYRQQPGQSLTLIATANQGSEATYESGFVIDKFPISRPNLTFSTLTVSNMSPEDSSIYLCSVVLGTLNTEAFFGQGTRLTVV.

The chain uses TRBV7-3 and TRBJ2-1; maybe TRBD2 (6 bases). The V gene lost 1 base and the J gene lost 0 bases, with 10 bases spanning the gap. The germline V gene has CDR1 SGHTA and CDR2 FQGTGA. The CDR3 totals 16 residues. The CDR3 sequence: CASSLKAGSSYNEQFF. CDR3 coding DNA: TGTGCCAGCAGCTTAAAAGCGGGTTCCTCCTACAATGAGCAGTTCTTC.

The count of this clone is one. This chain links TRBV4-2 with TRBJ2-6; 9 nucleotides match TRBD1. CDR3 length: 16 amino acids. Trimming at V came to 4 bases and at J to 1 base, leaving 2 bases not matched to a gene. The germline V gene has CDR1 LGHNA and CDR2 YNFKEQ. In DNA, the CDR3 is TGTGCCAGCAGCCCGGGGACAGGGTCTGGGGCCAACGTCCTGACTTTC. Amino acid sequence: CASSPGTGSGANVLTF.

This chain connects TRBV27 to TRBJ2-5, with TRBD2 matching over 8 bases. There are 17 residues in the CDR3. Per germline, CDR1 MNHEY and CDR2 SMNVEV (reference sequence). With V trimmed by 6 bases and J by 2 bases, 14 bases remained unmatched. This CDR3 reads CASRGQRRGARQETQYF. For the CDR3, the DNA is TGTGCCAGCAGGGGTCAGAGGCGGGGGGCCCGGCAAGAGACCCAGTACTTC.

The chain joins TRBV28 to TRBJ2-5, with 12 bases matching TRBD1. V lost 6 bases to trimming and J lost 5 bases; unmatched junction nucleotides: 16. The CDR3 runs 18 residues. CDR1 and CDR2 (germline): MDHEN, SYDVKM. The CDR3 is CASSLAIPGQGARETQYF. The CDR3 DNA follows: TGTGCCAGCAGCCTAGCCATTCCGGGACAGGGGGCACGGGAGACCCAGTACTTC.

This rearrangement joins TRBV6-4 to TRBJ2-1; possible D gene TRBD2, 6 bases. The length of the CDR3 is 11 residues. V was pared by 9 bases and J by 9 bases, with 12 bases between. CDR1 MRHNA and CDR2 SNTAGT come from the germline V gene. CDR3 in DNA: TGTGCCAGGGGACTGGGCGGTGAGCAGTTCTTC. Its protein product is CARGLGGEQFF.

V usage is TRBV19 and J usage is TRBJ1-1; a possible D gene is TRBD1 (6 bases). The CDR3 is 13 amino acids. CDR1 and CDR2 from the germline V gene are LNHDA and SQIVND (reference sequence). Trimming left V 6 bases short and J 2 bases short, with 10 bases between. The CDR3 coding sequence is TGTGCCAGTAGAGGACAGATTAACACTGAAGCTTTCTTT. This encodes CASRGQINTEAFF.

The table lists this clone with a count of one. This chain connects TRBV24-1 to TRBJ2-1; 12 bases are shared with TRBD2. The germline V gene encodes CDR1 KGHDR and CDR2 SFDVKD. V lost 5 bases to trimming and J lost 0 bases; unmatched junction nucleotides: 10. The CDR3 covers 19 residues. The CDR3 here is CATSGLGTSGLSSYNEQFF. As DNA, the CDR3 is TGTGCCACCAGTGGGTTGGGGACTAGCGGGCTCAGCTCCTACAATGAGCAGTTCTTC.

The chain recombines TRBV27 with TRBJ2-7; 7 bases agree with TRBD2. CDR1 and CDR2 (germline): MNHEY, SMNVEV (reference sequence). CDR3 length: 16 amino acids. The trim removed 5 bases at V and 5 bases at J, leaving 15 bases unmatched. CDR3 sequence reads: CASSPSGLERRNEQYF. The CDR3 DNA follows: TGTGCCAGCAGTCCGAGCGGACTAGAACGTCGAAACGAGCAGTACTTC.

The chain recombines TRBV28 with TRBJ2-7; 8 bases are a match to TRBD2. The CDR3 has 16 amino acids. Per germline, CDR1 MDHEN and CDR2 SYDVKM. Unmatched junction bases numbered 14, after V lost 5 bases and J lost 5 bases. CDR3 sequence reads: CASSPGGAAGADEQYF. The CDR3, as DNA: TGTGCCAGCAGTCCCGGGGGGGCAGCGGGAGCGGACGAGCAGTACTTC.

CDR3 protein: CASSSPGAGNSPLHF. The DNA for the CDR3 is TGTGCCAGCAGCTCGCCGGGCGCGGGTAATTCACCCCTCCACTTT. The chain carries TRBV7-2 and TRBJ1-6; unclear D gene. The germline CDR1 and CDR2 sequences are SGHTA and FQGNSA. V dropped 4 bases and J dropped 6 bases, with 13 bases sitting between them. The CDR3 runs 15 residues.

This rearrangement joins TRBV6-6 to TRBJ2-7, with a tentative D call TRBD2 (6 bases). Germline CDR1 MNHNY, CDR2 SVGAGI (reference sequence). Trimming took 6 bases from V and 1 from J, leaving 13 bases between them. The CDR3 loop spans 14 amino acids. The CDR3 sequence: CASRPPGGSYEQYF. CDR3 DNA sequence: TGTGCCAGCAGACCTCCCGGGGGTTCCTACGAGCAGTACTTC.

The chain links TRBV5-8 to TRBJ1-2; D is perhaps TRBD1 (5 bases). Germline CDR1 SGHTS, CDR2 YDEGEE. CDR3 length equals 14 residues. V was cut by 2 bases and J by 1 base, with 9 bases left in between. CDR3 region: CASSFTGFNYGYTF. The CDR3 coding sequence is TGTGCCAGCAGCTTTACAGGCTTTAACTATGGCTACACCTTC. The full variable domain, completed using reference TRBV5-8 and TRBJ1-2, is EAGVTQSPTHLIKTRGQQATLRCSPISGHTSVYWYQQALGLGLQFLLWYDEGEERNRGNFPPRFSGRQFPNYSSELNVNALELEDSALYLCASSFTGFNYGYTFGSGTRLTVV.

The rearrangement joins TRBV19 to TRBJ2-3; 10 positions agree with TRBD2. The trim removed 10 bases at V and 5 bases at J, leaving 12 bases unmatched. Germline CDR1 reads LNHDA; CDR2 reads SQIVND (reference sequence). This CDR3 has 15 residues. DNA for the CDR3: TGTGCCACCGACCCTACTAGCGGGACTGGAGATACGCAGTATTTT. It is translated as CATDPTSGTGDTQYF. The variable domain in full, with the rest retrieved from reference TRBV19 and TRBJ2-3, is DGGITQSPKYLFRKEGQNVTLSCEQNLNHDAMYWYRQDPGQGLRLIYYSQIVNDFQKGDIAEGYSVSREKKESFPLTVTSAQKNPTAFYLCATDPTSGTGDTQYFGPGTRLTVL.

CDR3 amino acids: CASSVQGTDTQYF. The CDR3 nucleotides read TGTGCCAGCAGCGTACAGGGCACAGATACGCAGTATTTT. This chain joins TRBV2 and TRBJ2-3; D perhaps matches TRBD1 (5 bases). Germline assignment: CDR1 SNHLY and CDR2 FYNNEI. The ends were cut back, 6 bases at V and 1 base at J, with 8 bases in the middle. The CDR3 is 13 amino acids.

CDR3 sequence reads: CASSGGTGREKLFF. The CDR3 nucleotides read TGTGCCAGCAGTGGTGGGACAGGGAGAGAAAAACTGTTTTTT. The chain is built from TRBV27 and TRBJ1-4, with TRBD1 matching over 9 bases. CDR1 MNHEY and CDR2 SMNVEV come from the germline V gene (reference sequence). J lost 8 bases, V lost 5 bases, and 6 bases had no gene match. The CDR3 is 14 residues long. Full variable domain (outside the CDR3, taken from reference TRBV27 and TRBJ1-4): EAQVTQNPRYLITVTGKKLTVTCSQNMNHEYMSWYRQDPGLGLRQIYYSMNVEVTDKGDVPEGYKVSRKEKRNFPLILESPSPNQTSLYFCASSGGTGREKLFFGSGTQLSVL.

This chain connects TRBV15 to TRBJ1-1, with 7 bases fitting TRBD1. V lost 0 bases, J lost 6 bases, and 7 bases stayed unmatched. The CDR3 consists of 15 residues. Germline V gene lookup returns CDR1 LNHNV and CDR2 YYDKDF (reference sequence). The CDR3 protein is CATSRDSGGISEAFF. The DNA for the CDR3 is TGTGCCACCAGCAGAGATTCAGGGGGGATATCTGAAGCTTTCTTT. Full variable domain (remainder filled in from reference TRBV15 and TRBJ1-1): DAMVIQNPRYQVTQFGKPVTLSCSQTLNHNVMYWYQQKSSQAPKLLFHYYDKDFNNEADTPDNFQSRRPNTSFCFLDIRSPGLGDTAMYLCATSRDSGGISEAFFGQGTRLTVV.